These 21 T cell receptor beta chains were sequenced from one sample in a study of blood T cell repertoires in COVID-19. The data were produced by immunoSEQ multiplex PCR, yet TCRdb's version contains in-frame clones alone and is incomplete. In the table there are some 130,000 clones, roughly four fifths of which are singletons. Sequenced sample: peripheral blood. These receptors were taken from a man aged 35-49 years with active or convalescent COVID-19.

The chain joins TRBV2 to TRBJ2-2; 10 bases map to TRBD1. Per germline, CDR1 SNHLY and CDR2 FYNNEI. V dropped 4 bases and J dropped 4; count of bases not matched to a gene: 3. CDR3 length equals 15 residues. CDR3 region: CASSAGQGGTGELFF. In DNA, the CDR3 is TGTGCCAGCAGTGCCGGACAGGGGGGCACCGGGGAGCTGTTTTTT.

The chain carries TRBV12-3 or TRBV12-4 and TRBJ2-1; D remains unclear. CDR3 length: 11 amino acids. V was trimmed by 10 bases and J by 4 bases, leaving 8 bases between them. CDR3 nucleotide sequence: TGTGCCACCTCCTTGTACAATGAGCAGTTCTTC. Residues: CATSLYNEQFF.

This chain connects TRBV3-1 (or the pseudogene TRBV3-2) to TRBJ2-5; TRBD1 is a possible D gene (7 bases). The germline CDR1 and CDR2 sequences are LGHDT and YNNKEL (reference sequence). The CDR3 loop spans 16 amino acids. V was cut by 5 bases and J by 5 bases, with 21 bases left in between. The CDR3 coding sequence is TGTGCCAGCAGCGACAGTATTACCAGGGGGAGGGAGACCCAGTACTTC. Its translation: CASSDSITRGRETQYF.

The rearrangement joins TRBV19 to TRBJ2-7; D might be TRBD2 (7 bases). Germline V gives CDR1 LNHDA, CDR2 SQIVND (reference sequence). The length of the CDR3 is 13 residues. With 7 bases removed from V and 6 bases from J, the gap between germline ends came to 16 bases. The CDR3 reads CASKERGGVEQYF. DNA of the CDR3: TGTGCCAGTAAGGAAAGGGGGGGAGTCGAGCAGTACTTC.

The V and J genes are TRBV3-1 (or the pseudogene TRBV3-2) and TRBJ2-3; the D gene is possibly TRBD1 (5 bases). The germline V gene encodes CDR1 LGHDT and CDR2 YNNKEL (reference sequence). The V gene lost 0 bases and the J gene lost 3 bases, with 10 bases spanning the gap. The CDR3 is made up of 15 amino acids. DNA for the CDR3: TGTGCCAGCAGCCAAGATGGGGCCAGGACAGATACGCAGTATTTT. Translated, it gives CASSQDGARTDTQYF.

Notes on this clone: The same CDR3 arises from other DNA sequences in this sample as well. The CDR3 sequence: CASSQDRGSNQPQHF. In DNA form, the CDR3 reads TGTGCCAGCAGTCAGGACAGGGGGAGCAATCAGCCCCAGCATTTT. The chain recombines TRBV2 with TRBJ1-5, with 10 bases aligning to TRBD1. CDR1 SNHLY and CDR2 FYNNEI come from the germline V gene. This CDR3 region has 15 residues. Trimming took 5 bases from V and 1 from J; bases not matched to a gene: 2.

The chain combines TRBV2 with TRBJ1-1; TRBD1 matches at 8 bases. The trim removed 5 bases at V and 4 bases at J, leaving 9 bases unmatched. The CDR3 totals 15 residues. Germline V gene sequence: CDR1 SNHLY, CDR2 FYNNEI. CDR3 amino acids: CASSSETGVATEAFF. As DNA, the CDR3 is TGTGCCAGCAGTTCAGAGACAGGGGTGGCCACTGAAGCTTTCTTT.

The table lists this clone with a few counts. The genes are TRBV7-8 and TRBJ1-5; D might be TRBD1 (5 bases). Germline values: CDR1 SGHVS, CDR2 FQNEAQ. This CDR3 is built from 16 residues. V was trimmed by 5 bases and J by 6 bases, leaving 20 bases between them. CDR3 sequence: CASSPDPGGGGQPQHF. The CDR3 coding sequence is TGTGCCAGCAGCCCCGACCCGGGGGGTGGTGGTCAGCCCCAGCATTTT.

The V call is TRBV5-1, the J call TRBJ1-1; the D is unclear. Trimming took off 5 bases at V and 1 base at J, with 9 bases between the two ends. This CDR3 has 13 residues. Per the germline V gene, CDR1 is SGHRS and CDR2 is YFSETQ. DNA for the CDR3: TGCGCCAGCAGATCTGGAGAGAACACTGAAGCTTTCTTT. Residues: CASRSGENTEAFF.

The CDR3 bases are TGTGCCAGCAGCCTGGGGGGAGGGCCACCTGGAAACACCATATATTTT. Translated, it gives CASSLGGGPPGNTIYF. The chain recombines TRBV7-2 with TRBJ1-3, with D maybe TRBD1 (5 bases). CDR1 SGHTA and CDR2 FQGNSA come from the germline V gene. The CDR3 covers 16 residues. V dropped 5 bases and J dropped 2 bases, with 16 bases sitting between them.

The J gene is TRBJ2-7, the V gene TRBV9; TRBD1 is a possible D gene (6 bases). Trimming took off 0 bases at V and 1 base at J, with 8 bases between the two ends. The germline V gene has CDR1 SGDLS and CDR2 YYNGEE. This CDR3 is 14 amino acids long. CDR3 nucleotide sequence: TGTGCCAGCAGCGTAGTGGACAGATCCTACGAGCAGTACTTC. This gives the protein CASSVVDRSYEQYF. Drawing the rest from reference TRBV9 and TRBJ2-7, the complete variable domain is DSGVTQTPKHLITATGQRVTLRCSPRSGDLSVYWYQQSLDQGLQFLIQYYNGEERAKGNILERFSAQQFPDLHSELNLSSLELGDSALYFCASSVVDRSYEQYFGPGTRLTVT.

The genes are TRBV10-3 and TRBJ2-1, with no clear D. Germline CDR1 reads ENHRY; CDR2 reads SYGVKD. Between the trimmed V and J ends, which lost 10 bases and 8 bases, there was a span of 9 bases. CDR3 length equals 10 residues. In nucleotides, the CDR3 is TGTGCCACCTACTCGGATGAGCAGTTCTTC. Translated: CATYSDEQFF.

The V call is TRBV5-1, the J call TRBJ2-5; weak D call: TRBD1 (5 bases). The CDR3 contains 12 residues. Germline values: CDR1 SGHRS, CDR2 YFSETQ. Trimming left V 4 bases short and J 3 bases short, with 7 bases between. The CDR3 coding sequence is TGCGCCAGCAGCCAAGGGGAAGAGACCCAGTACTTC. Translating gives CASSQGEETQYF.

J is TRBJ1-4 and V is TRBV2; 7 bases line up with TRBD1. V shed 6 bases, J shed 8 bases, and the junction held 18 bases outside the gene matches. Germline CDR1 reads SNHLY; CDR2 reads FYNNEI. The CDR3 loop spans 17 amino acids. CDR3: CASRNDKGALLGEKLFF. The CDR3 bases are TGTGCCAGCAGGAATGATAAGGGGGCCTTGTTAGGAGAAAAACTGTTTTTT. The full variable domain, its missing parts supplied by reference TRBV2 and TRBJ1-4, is EPEVTQTPSHQVTQMGQEVILRCVPISNHLYFYWYRQILGQKVEFLVSFYNNEISEKSEIFDDQFSVERPDGSNFTLKIRSTKLEDSAMYFCASRNDKGALLGEKLFFGSGTQLSVL.

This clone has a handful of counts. In DNA, the CDR3 is TGCGCCACCAGGGGGCCTTCCTACAATGAGCAGTTCTTC. Its translation is CATRGPSYNEQFF. This chain joins TRBV4-1 and TRBJ2-1; TRBD1 aligns across 8 bases. After removal of 10 bases from V and 1 base from J, the junction contained 3 bases not matched to a gene. The germline gives CDR1 MGHRA, CDR2 YSYEKL. The CDR3 runs to 13 residues.

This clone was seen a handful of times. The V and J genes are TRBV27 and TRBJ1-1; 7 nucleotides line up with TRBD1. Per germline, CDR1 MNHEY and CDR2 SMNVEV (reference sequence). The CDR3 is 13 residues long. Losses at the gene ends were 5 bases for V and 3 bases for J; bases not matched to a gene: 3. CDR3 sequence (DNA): TGTGCCAGCAGTGGGACAGAATACACTGAAGCTTTCTTT. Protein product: CASSGTEYTEAFF.

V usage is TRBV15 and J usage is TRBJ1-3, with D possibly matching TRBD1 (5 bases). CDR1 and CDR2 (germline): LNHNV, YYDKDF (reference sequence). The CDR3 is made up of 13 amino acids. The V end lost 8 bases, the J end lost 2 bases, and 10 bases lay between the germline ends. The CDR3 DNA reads TGTGCCACCGTCGCGACAGCTGGAAACACCATATATTTT. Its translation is CATVATAGNTIYF.

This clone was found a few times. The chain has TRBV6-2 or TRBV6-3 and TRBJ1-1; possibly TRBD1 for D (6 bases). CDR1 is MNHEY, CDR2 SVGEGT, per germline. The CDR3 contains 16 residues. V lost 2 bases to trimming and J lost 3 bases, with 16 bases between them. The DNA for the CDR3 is TGTGCCAGCAGTTACCAACAGGGATCCCGACACACTGAAGCTTTCTTT. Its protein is CASSYQQGSRHTEAFF.

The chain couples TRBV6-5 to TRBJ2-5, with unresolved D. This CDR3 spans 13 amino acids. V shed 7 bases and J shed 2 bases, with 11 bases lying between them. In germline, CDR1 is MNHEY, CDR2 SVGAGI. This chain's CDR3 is CASMINFQETQYF. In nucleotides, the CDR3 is TGTGCCAGCATGATAAACTTTCAAGAGACCCAGTACTTC.

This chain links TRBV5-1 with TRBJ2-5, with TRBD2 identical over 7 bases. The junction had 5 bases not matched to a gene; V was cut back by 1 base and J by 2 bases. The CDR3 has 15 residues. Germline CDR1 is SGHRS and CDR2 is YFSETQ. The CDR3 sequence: CASSLRGGLQETQYF. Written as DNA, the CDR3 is TGCGCCAGCAGCTTGAGGGGAGGGCTACAAGAGACCCAGTACTTC.

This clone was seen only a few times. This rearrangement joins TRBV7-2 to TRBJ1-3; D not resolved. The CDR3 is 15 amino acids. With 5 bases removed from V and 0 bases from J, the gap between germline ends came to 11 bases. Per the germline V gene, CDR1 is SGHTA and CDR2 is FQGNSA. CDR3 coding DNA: TGTGCCAGCAGCCCTGGACTGAACTCTGGAAACACCATATATTTT. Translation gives CASSPGLNSGNTIYF.